The following is a T cell receptor (beta chain) sequence with its context. Its cognate antigen is unknown. The data stem from a study of cytomegalovirus exposure and HLA in healthy donors. Whole-study context: Counted in an early data release were roughly 87 million unique TCRs from HLA-typed donors.

The CDR3 runs to 22 residues. Trimming cost V 2 bases and J 3 bases; bases outside gene matches: 21. The V gene's germline CDR1 is LGHNA and CDR2 YNFKEQ. Study-wide findings and caveats: TCR beta sequences reportedly predicted most subjects' HLA-A and HLA-B alleles accurately. Available immune exposure information was restricted to CMV serostatus only. Presence/absence analyses supposed approximately even sequencing depth among donors.

The primer mix had 60 Vbeta and 13 Jbeta primers. Libraries were prepared by immunoSEQ multiplex PCR; TCRdb keeps only in-frame clonotypes and omits some of them. The sample has approximately 250,000 clones, around 78% seen once. This clonotype was sampled from a boy under 18 in good health and CMV-seronegative. The chain is built from TRBV4-2 and TRBJ2-7; the match to TRBD2 covers 14 bases. Sequencing used PBMCs. CDR3 nucleotides: TGTGCCAGCAGCCAAAAAGTGACGGGTGGGGGACTAGCGGGAGATAATGGCTACGAGCAGTACTTC. This gives the protein CASSQKVTGGGLAGDNGYEQYF.